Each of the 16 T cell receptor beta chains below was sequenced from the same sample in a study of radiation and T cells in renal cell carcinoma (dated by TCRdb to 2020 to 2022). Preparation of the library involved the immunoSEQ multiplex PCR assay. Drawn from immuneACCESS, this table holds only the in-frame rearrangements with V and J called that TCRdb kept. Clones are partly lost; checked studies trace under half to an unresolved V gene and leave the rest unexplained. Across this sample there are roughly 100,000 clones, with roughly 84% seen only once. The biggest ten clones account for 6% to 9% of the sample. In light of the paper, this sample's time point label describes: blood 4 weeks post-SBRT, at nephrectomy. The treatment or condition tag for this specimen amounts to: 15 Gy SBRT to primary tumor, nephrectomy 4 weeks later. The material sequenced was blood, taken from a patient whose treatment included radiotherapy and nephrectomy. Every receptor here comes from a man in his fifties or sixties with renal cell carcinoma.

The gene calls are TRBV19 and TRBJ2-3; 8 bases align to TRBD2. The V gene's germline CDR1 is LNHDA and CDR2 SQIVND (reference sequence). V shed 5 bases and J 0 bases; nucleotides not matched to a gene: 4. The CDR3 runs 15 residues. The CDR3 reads CASSLPSGSTDTQYF. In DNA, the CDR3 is TGTGCCAGTAGTCTCCCTAGCGGGAGCACAGATACGCAGTATTTT.

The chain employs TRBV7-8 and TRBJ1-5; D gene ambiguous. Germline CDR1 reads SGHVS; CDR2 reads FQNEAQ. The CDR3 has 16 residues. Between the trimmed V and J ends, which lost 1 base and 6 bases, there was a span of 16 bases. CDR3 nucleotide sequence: TGTGCCAGCAGCTTAGGGCGGGGAGGGTCGATTCAGCCCCAGCATTTT. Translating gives CASSLGRGGSIQPQHF.

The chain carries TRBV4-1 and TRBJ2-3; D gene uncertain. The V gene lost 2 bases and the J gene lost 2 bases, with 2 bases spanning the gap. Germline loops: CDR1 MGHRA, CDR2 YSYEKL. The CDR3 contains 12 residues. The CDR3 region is CASSQLTDTQYF. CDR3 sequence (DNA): TGCGCCAGCAGCCAACTCACAGATACGCAGTATTTT.

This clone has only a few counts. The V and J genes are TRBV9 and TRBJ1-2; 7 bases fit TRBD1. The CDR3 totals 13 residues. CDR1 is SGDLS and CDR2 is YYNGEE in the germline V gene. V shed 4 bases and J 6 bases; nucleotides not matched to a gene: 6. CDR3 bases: TGTGCCAGCAGCCCTAGACAGGGAGATGGCTACACCTTC. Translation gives CASSPRQGDGYTF.

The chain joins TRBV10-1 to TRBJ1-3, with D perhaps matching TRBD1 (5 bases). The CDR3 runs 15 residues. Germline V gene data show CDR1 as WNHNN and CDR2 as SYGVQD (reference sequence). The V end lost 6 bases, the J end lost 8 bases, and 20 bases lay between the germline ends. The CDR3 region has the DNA TGCGCCAGCAGCGAGGACTTAGGGGCGGCGTACACCATATATTTT. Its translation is CASSEDLGAAYTIYF.

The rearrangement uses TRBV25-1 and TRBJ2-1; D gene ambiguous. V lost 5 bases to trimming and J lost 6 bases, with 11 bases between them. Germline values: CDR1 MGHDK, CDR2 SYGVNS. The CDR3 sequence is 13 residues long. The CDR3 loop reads CASSLVSANEQFF. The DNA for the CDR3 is TGTGCCAGCAGTCTTGTGTCTGCCAATGAGCAGTTCTTC.

CDR3 sequence reads: CASSCLASTDTQYF. The CDR3 DNA follows: TGTGCCAGCAGCTGCCTAGCGTCCACAGATACGCAGTATTTT. The chain couples TRBV12-1 to TRBJ2-3; TRBD2, as called in the table, went unchecked against the DNA. TRBV12-1 is a pseudogene segment. The CDR3 runs 14 residues.

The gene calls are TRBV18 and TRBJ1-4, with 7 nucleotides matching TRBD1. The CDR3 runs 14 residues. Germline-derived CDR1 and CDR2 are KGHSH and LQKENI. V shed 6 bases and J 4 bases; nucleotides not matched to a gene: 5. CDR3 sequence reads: CASSSGQNNEKLFF. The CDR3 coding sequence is TGTGCCAGCTCTTCGGGACAGAATAATGAAAAACTGTTTTTT.

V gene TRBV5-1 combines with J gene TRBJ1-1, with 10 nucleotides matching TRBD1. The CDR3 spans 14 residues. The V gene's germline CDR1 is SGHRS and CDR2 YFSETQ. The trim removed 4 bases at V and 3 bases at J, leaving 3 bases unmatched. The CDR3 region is CASSRDRGDTEAFF. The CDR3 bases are TGCGCCAGCAGCCGGGACAGGGGTGACACTGAAGCTTTCTTT. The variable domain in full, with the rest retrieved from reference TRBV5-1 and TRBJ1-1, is KAGVTQTPRYLIKTRGQQVTLSCSPISGHRSVSWYQQTPGQGLQFLFEYFSETQRNKGNFPGRFSGRQFSNSRSEMNVSTLELGDSALYLCASSRDRGDTEAFFGQGTRLTVV.

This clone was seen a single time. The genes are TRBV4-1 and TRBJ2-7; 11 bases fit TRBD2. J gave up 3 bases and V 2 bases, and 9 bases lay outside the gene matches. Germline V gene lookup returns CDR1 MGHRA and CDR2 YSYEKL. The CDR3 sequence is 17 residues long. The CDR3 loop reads CASSQTSGSAKGYEQYF. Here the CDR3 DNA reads TGCGCCAGCAGCCAAACTAGCGGGAGTGCGAAGGGCTACGAGCAGTACTTC.

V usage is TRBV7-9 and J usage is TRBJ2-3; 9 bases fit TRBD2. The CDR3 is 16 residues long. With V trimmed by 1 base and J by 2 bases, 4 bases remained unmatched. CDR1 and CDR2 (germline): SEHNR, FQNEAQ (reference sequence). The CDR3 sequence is CASSLGASGNTDTQYF. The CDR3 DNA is TGTGCCAGCAGCTTAGGGGCTAGCGGGAACACAGATACGCAGTATTTT.

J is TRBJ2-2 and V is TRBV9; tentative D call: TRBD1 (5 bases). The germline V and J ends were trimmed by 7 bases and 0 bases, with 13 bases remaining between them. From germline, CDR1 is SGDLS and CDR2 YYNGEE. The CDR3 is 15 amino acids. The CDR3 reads CASGITGSNTGELFF. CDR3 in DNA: TGTGCCAGCGGGATCACAGGTTCGAACACCGGGGAGCTGTTTTTT.

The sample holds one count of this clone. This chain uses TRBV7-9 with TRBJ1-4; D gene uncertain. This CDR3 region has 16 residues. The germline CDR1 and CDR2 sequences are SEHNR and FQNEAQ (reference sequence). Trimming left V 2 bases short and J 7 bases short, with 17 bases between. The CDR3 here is CASSLTTSKEAEKLFF. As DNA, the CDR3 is TGTGCCAGCAGCTTAACAACCAGTAAGGAGGCTGAAAAACTGTTTTTT. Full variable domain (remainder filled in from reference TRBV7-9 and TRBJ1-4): DTGVSQNPRHKITKRGQNVTFRCDPISEHNRLYWYRQTLGQGPEFLTYFQNEAQLEKSRLLSDRFSAERPKGSFSTLEIQRTEQGDSAMYLCASSLTTSKEAEKLFFGSGTQLSVL.

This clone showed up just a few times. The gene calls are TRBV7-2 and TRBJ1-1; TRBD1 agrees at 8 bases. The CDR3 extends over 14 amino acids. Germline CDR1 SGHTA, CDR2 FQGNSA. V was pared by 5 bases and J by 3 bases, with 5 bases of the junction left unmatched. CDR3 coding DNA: TGTGCCAGCAGCCGCAGGGGGCGAGACACTGAAGCTTTCTTT. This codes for CASSRRGRDTEAFF.

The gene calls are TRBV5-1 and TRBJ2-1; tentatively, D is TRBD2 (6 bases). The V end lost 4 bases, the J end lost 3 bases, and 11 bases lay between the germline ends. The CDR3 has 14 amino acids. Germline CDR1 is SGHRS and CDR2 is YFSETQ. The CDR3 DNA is TGCGCCAGCAGCCTCCCGGGACTCTACAATGAGCAGTTCTTC. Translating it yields CASSLPGLYNEQFF.

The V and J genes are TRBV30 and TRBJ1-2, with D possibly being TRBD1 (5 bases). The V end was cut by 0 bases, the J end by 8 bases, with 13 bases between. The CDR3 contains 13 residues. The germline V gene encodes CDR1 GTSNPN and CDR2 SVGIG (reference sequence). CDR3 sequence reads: CAWSVGAEVGYTF. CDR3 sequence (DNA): TGTGCCTGGAGTGTAGGGGCGGAAGTCGGCTACACCTTC. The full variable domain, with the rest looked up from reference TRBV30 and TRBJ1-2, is SQTIHQWPATLVQPVGSPLSLECTVEGTSNPNLYWYRQAAGRGLQLLFYSVGIGQISSEVPQNLSASRPQDRQFILSSKKLLLSDSGFYLCAWSVGAEVGYTFGSGTRLTVV.